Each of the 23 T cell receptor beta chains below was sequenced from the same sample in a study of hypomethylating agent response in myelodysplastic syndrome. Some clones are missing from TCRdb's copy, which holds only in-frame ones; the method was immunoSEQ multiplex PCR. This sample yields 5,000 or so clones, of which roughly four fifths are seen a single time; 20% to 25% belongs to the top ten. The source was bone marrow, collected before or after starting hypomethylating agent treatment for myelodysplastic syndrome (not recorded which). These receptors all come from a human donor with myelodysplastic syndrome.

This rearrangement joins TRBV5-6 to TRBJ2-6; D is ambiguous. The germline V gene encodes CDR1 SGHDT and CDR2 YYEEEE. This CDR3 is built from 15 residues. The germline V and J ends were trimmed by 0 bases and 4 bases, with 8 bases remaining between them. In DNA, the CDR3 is TGTGCCAGCAGCTTGGTTAACCCGGGGGCCAACGTCCTGACTTTC. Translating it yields CASSLVNPGANVLTF.

In nucleotides, the CDR3 is TGTGCCAGCAGACCCGACAGGGGTGGGGCCTACGAGCAGTACTTC. Translated, it gives CASRPDRGGAYEQYF. V is TRBV6-1 and J is TRBJ2-7; 8 nucleotides agree with TRBD1. This CDR3 is 15 amino acids long. CDR1 and CDR2 from the germline V gene are MNHNS and SASEGT. With V trimmed by 6 bases and J by 2 bases, 9 bases remained unmatched.

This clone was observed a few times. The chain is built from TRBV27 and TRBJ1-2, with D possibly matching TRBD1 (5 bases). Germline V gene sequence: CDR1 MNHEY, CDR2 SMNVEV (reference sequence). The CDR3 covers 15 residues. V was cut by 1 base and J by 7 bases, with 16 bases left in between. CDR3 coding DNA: TGTGCCAGCAGTTTATTGGGGGGGAGTAGCGGTGGCTACACCTTC. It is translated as CASSLLGGSSGGYTF.

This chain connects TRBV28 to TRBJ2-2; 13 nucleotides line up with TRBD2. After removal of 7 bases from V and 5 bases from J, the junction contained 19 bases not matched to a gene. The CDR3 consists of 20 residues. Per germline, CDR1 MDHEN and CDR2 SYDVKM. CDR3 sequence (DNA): TGTGCCAGCACCGATAGCACTAGCGGGAGGGGGGTCGCGAGGACCGGGGAGCTGTTTTTT. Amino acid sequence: CASTDSTSGRGVARTGELFF.

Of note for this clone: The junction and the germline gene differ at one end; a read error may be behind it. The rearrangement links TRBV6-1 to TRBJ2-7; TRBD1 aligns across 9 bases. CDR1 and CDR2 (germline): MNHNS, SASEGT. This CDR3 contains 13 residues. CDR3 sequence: CASSFRDRAFSGF. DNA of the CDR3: TGTGCCAGCAGTTTCCGGGACAGGGCTTTTTCGGGGTTC.

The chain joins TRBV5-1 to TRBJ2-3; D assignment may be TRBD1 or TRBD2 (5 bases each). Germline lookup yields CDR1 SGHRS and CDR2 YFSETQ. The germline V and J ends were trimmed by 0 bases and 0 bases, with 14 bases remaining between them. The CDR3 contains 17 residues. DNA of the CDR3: TGCGCCAGCAGCTTGGGGGACCGAGCGCCTAGCACAGATACGCAGTATTTT. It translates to CASSLGDRAPSTDTQYF. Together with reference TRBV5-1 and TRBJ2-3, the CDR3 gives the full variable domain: KAGVTQTPRYLIKTRGQQVTLSCSPISGHRSVSWYQQTPGQGLQFLFEYFSETQRNKGNFPGRFSGRQFSNSRSEMNVSTLELGDSALYLCASSLGDRAPSTDTQYFGPGTRLTVL.

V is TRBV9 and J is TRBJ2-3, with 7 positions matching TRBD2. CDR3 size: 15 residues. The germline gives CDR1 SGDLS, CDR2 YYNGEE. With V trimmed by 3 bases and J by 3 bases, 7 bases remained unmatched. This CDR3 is CASSETDGGTDTQYF. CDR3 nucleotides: TGTGCCAGCAGCGAGACGGACGGGGGGACAGATACGCAGTATTTT.

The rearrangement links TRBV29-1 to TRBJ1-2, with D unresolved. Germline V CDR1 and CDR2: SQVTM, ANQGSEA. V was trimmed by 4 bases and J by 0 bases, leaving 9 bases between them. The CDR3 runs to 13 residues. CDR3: CSVGVTTNYGYTF. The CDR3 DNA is TGCAGCGTTGGTGTGACGACTAACTATGGCTACACCTTC.

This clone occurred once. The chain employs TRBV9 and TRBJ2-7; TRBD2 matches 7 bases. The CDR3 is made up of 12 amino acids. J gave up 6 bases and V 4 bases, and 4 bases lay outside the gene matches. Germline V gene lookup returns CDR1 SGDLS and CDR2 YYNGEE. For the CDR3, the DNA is TGTGCCAGCAGCACTAGCGCTGCCGAGCAGTACTTC. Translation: CASSTSAAEQYF.

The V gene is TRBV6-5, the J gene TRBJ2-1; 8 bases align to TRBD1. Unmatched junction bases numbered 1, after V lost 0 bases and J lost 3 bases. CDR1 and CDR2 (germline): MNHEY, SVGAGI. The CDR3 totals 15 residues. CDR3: CASSYSGTGYNEQFF. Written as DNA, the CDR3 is TGTGCCAGCAGTTACTCCGGGACAGGCTACAATGAGCAGTTCTTC.

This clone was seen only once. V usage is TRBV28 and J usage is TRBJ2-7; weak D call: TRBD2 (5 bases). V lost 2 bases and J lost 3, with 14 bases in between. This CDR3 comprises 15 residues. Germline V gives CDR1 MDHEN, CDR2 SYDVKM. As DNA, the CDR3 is TGTGCCAGCAGTTTACTCCTTGGAGGTAACTACGAGCAGTACTTC. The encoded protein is CASSLLLGGNYEQYF.

CDR3 in DNA: TGTGCCAGCAGCTTAGTCGGGGGGAACACTGAAGCTTTCTTT. Its protein product is CASSLVGGNTEAFF. This sequence joins TRBV7-8 and TRBJ1-1; possibly TRBD1 for D (5 bases). V was clipped by 1 base and J by 1 base, with 7 bases between them. The germline V gene encodes CDR1 SGHVS and CDR2 FQNEAQ. The CDR3 runs 14 residues. Based on the CDR3 plus reference TRBV7-8 and TRBJ1-1, the full variable domain is GAGVSQSPRYKVAKRGQDVALRCDPISGHVSLFWYQQALGQGPEFLTYFQNEAQLDKSGLPSDRFFAERPEGSVSTLKIQRTQQEDSAVYLCASSLVGGNTEAFFGQGTRLTVV.

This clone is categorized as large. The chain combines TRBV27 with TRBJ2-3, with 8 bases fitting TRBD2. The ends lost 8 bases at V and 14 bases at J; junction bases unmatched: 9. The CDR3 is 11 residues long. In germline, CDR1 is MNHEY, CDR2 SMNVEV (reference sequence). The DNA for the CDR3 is TGTGCCAGCGTAGGGACACGGGAGGGGTATTTT. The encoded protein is CASVGTREGYF.

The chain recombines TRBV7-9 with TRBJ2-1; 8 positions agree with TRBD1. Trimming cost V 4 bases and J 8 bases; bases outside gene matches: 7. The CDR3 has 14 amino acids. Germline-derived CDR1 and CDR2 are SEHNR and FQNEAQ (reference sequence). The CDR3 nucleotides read TGTGCCAGCAGCTCCTGGACAGGGATCGATGAGCAGTTCTTC. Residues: CASSSWTGIDEQFF.

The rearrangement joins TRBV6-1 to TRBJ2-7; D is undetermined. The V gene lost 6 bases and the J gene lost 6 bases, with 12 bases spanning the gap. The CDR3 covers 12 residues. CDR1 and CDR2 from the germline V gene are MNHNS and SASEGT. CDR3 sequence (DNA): TGTGCCAGCAGGGAGAGTAGGACCGAGCAGTACTTC. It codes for CASRESRTEQYF.

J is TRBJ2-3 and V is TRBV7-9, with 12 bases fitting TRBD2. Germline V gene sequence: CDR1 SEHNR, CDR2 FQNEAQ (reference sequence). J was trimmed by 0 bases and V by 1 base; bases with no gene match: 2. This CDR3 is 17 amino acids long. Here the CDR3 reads CASSLGTSGISTDTQYF. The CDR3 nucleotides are TGTGCCAGCAGCTTAGGGACTAGCGGGATTAGCACAGATACGCAGTATTTT.

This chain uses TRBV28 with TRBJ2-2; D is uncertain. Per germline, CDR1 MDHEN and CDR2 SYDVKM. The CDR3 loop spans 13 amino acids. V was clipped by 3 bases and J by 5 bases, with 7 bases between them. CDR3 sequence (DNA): TGTGCCAGCAGTTTTCCAACTACCGGGGAGCTGTTTTTT. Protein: CASSFPTTGELFF.

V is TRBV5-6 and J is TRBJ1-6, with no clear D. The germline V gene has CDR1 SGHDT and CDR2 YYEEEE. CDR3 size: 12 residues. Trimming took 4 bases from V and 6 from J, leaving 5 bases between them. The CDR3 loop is CASSKPNSPLHF. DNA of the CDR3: TGTGCCAGCAGCAAGCCTAATTCACCCCTCCACTTT.

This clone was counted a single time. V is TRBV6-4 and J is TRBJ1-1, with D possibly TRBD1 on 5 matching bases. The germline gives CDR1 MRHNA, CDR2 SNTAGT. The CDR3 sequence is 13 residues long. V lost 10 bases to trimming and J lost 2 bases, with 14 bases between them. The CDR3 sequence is CANPGGENTEAFF. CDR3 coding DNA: TGTGCCAACCCCGGGGGGGAAAACACTGAAGCTTTCTTT.

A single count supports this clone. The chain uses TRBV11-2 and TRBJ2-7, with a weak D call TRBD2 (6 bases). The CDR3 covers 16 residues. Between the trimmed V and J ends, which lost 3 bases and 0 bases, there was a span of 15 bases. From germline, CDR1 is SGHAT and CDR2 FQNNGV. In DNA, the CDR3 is TGTGCCAGCAGCTTCCGGGACTGGAGGGCCTCCTACGAGCAGTACTTC. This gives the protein CASSFRDWRASYEQYF.

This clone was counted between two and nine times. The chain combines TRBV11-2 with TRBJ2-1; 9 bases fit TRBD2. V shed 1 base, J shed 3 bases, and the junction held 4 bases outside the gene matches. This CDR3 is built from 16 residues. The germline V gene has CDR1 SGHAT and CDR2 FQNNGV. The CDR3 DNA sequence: TGTGCCAGCAGCTTAGCACTAGCGGGCGGCTACAATGAGCAGTTCTTC. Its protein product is CASSLALAGGYNEQFF.

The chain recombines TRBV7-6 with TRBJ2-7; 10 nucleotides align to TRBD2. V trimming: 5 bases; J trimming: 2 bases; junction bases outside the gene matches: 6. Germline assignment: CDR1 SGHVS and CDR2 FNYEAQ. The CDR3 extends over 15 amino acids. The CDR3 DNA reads TGTGCCAGCAGCCCCGCGAGCGGGAGGGCCTACGAGCAGTACTTC. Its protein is CASSPASGRAYEQYF.

The CDR3 DNA is TGTGCCAGCAGTGTTTCCGACGGCTACGAGCAGTACTTC. It encodes CASSVSDGYEQYF. The chain uses TRBV6-5 and TRBJ2-7, with unresolved D. Trimming stripped 5 bases from V and 3 bases from J, with 11 bases between. CDR1 is MNHEY and CDR2 is SVGAGI in the germline V gene. The CDR3 totals 13 residues.